The entry below gives a single T cell receptor beta chain sequence along with its context. With 60 Vbeta and 13 Jbeta primers, the PCR was carried out. Clones were read by immunoSEQ multiplex PCR, and TCRdb kept only the in-frame ones, dropping some. The table has around 87,000 clones, 65% to 85% seen once. This sample was included in a study of cytomegalovirus exposure and HLA in healthy donors. The TCR was taken from a girl aged 2 to 9 in good health and CMV-seropositive. Sequencing was performed on PBMCs.

The CDR3 is CSVVISGNTIYF. CDR3 nucleotide sequence: TGCAGCGTTGTCATCTCTGGAAACACCATATATTTT. The chain links TRBV29-1 to TRBJ1-3; D call uncertain. This CDR3 is 12 amino acids long. V was clipped by 4 bases and J by 0 bases, with 4 bases between them. The germline V gene has CDR1 SQVTM and CDR2 ANQGSEA.